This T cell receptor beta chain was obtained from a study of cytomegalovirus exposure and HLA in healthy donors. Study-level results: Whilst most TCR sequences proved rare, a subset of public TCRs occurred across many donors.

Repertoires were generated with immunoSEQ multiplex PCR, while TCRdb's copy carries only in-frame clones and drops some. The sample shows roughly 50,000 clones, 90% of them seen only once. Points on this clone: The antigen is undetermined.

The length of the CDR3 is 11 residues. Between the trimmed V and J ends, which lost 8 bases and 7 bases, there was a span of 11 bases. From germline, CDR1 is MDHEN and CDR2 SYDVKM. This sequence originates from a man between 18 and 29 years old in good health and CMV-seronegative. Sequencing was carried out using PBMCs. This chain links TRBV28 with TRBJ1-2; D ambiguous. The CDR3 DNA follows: TGTGCCAGCTGGTCCAGATCTGGCTACACCTTC. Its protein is CASWSRSGYTF.